The 17 T cell receptor beta chains below were found in one sample sequenced in a study of beta chain features in type 1 diabetes. Findings of the study overall: Shorter TCRB CDR3s, moderately but significantly so, marked every one of the four CD4+ subsets in Type 1 diabetes patients.

The investigators reverse transcribed all of the isolated RNA, so they sequenced expressed TCRB transcripts. TCRdb's table, derived via immunoSEQ multiplex PCR, lists solely in-frame clones and lacks some. The sample lists under 400,000 clones; 10% to 15% were seen once. Their antigens remain unidentified. What was sequenced was naive CD4+ T cells from blood. Receptors originate from a woman aged 18-35 years with type 1 diabetes.

The chain employs TRBV30 and TRBJ1-1; D not certain. Per germline, CDR1 GTSNPN and CDR2 SVGIG (reference sequence). The CDR3 loop spans 13 amino acids. V was pared by 1 base and J by 1 base, with 7 bases between. The CDR3: CAWSATANTEAFF. The CDR3 DNA reads TGTGCCTGGAGTGCCACAGCGAACACTGAAGCTTTCTTT.

The chain uses TRBV27 and TRBJ2-7, with D perhaps TRBD2 (6 bases). The CDR3 runs 14 residues. Trimming shortened V by 8 bases and J by 6 bases, and 20 bases separated the two germline ends. Germline CDR1 is MNHEY and CDR2 is SMNVEV (reference sequence). The chain's CDR3 is CASSPTGTQGEQYF. Here the CDR3 DNA reads TGTGCCAGCTCCCCTACCGGGACTCAGGGCGAGCAGTACTTC.

This clone came up a few times. V is TRBV5-4 and J is TRBJ1-4; D is possibly TRBD1 (5 bases). The germline V gene encodes CDR1 SGHNT and CDR2 YYREEE (reference sequence). This CDR3 has 16 residues. The V and J ends lost 4 bases and 0 bases respectively, with 13 bases between them. The CDR3 DNA is TGTGCCAGCAGCCTCGAAGCGGGGGCAACTAATGAAAAACTGTTTTTT. Its translation: CASSLEAGATNEKLFF.

This clone was observed a few times. The J gene is TRBJ2-3, the V gene TRBV5-1; TRBD2 agrees at 7 bases. V lost 8 bases to trimming and J lost 6 bases; unmatched junction nucleotides: 12. This CDR3 region has 14 residues. Germline CDR1 SGHRS, CDR2 YFSETQ. CDR3 sequence: CASTAGSSLDTQYF. For the CDR3, the DNA is TGCGCCAGTACAGCGGGGTCCTCTCTGGATACGCAGTATTTT.

This clone has only a few counts. V usage is TRBV30 and J usage is TRBJ2-5; D gene unclear. V was pared by 3 bases and J by 5 bases, with 13 bases between. CDR1 and CDR2 (germline): GTSNPN, SVGIG (reference sequence). The CDR3 length is 13 residues. The CDR3 loop is CAWSVGSRETQYF. The CDR3 DNA follows: TGTGCCTGGAGCGTTGGGTCTAGGGAGACCCAGTACTTC.

The chain couples TRBV11-2 to TRBJ2-1; TRBD2 might be the D (5 bases). The germline CDR1 and CDR2 sequences are SGHAT and FQNNGV. V was clipped by 5 bases and J by 7 bases, with 9 bases between them. There are 12 residues in the CDR3. The CDR3 coding sequence is TGTGCCAGCAGCCGGAGCGGAAATGAGCAGTTCTTC. Translating it yields CASSRSGNEQFF. The entire variable domain, with the rest obtained from reference TRBV11-2 and TRBJ2-1, is as follows: EAGVAQSPRYKIIEKRQSVAFWCNPISGHATLYWYQQILGQGPKLLIQFQNNGVVDDSQLPKDRFSAERLKGVDSTLKIQPAKLEDSAVYLCASSRSGNEQFFGPGTRLTVL.

This clone was observed a few times. J is TRBJ2-1 and V is TRBV5-1; TRBD2 agrees at 8 bases. The J segment lost 1 base and the V segment lost 4 bases, leaving 4 bases of the junction unmatched. Germline loops: CDR1 SGHRS, CDR2 YFSETQ. The CDR3 runs to 15 residues. DNA of the CDR3: TGCGCCAGCAGCCAGGGACTAGGTTCCTACAATGAGCAGTTCTTC. It is translated as CASSQGLGSYNEQFF.

This clone was detected only a few times. The chain recombines TRBV5-1 with TRBJ2-5; 7 bases align to TRBD1. Per the germline V gene, CDR1 is SGHRS and CDR2 is YFSETQ. J lost 5 bases, V lost 3 bases, and 10 bases had no gene match. The CDR3 has 15 amino acids. The CDR3 sequence is CASSSTGYLLETQYF. DNA of the CDR3: TGCGCCAGCAGCTCGACAGGGTATCTGCTGGAGACCCAGTACTTC.

This clone was seen a handful of times. V usage is TRBV7-2 and J usage is TRBJ2-3; a possible D gene is TRBD2 (5 bases). V lost 5 bases, J lost 1 base, and 16 bases lay in between. Germline V CDR1 and CDR2: SGHTA, FQGNSA. CDR3 length: 16 amino acids. CDR3 sequence: CASSLRTGSGTDTQYF. In DNA form, the CDR3 reads TGTGCCAGCAGCCTACGGACTGGTTCTGGCACAGATACGCAGTATTTT.

A few counts support this clone. The rearrangement uses TRBV5-4 and TRBJ2-5; the D gene is possibly TRBD2 (5 bases). The ends were cut back, 3 bases at V and 1 base at J, with 16 bases in the middle. Per the germline V gene, CDR1 is SGHNT and CDR2 is YYREEE (reference sequence). The CDR3 is 16 amino acids. Written as DNA, the CDR3 is TGTGCCAGCAGCTCGGGGTGGGCCGGAGGCCAAGAGACCCAGTACTTC. Translated, it gives CASSSGWAGGQETQYF.

The sample holds a few counts of this clone. This chain uses TRBV5-1 with TRBJ2-3, with 11 bases matching TRBD2. V was clipped by 4 bases and J by 4 bases; unmatched bases: 8. The CDR3 is 16 amino acids. The germline V gene has CDR1 SGHRS and CDR2 YFSETQ. CDR3: CASSQLSGGAADTQYF. CDR3 in DNA: TGCGCCAGCAGCCAACTTAGCGGGGGGGCAGCAGATACGCAGTATTTT.

This chain joins TRBV7-2 and TRBJ1-2; 7 positions match TRBD1. V trimming: 5 bases; J trimming: 7 bases; junction bases outside the gene matches: 10. The CDR3 loop spans 14 amino acids. The germline V gene has CDR1 SGHTA and CDR2 FQGNSA. The CDR3 loop is CASSPWKGGFGYTF. The DNA of the CDR3 is TGTGCCAGCAGCCCCTGGAAAGGGGGCTTTGGCTACACCTTC.

This clone was counted a few times. The chain employs TRBV28 and TRBJ2-1, with 7 bases aligning to TRBD2. V shed 6 bases, J shed 0 bases, and the junction held 8 bases outside the gene matches. Germline CDR1 is MDHEN and CDR2 is SYDVKM. The CDR3 length is 16 residues. CDR3 sequence reads: CASRSLGGSSYNEQFF. CDR3 DNA sequence: TGTGCCAGCAGGTCCCTCGGGGGGAGCTCCTACAATGAGCAGTTCTTC.

The genes are TRBV29-1 and TRBJ2-7; the match to TRBD1 covers 8 bases. V shed 6 bases and J 4 bases; nucleotides not matched to a gene: 17. The CDR3 length is 16 residues. Germline V gene data show CDR1 as SQVTM and CDR2 as ANQGSEA. In nucleotides, the CDR3 is TGCAGCGTCCGGGGGCAGACCGGGACAGGATATTACGAGCAGTACTTC. Protein product: CSVRGQTGTGYYEQYF.

There are a few counts of this clone. The CDR3 DNA is TGTGCCAGTAGGAGGAGGAATGAGCAGTTCTTC. Translated, it gives CASRRRNEQFF. The gene calls are TRBV19 and TRBJ2-1; D is perhaps TRBD2 (5 bases). Trimming cost V 6 bases and J 7 bases, with 7 bases left between them. There are 11 residues in the CDR3. Germline V CDR1 and CDR2: LNHDA, SQIVND (reference sequence).

This clone was found a few times. The chain recombines TRBV4-1 with TRBJ2-5; tentatively, D is TRBD1 (6 bases). With 4 bases removed from V and 2 bases from J, the gap between germline ends came to 11 bases. CDR1 and CDR2 (germline): MGHRA, YSYEKL. The CDR3 contains 14 residues. This CDR3 is CASSRYQGQETQYF. CDR3 coding DNA: TGCGCCAGCAGCCGCTATCAGGGGCAAGAGACCCAGTACTTC.

A few counts support this clone. V usage is TRBV29-1 and J usage is TRBJ2-3; no firm D call. Germline V lookup: CDR1 SQVTM, CDR2 ANQGSEA. The CDR3 runs to 14 residues. V was clipped by 4 bases and J by 1 base, with 12 bases between them. The CDR3 DNA reads as TGCAGCGTTGGAGAGCGACTTGGCACAGATACGCAGTATTTT. Amino acid sequence: CSVGERLGTDTQYF.